This TCR beta chain appears in the sequencing data of a study of T cells in Graves' hyperthyroidism and ophthalmopathy. Study background: Peripheral blood was obtained at initial diagnosis, preceding any treatment. Study-level points and caveats: Clonotypes that were expanded in thyroid above 0.001 mostly appeared in blood too. Classification by a 13 V-J model distinguished ophthalmopathy from stable hyperthyroidism.

Researchers took RNA transcripts and amplified the TCR beta CDR3 regions from them. First-round RT-PCR with HTBI primers amplified the TCR CDR3 region. TCRdb analysed the multiplex PCR reads with MiXCR anew, one entry per CDR3 protein. The table records around 580,000 distinct CDR3 sequences, around 15% of them present only once. This CDR3 region has 15 residues. The V segment lost 6 bases and the J segment 5 bases; nucleotides outside the gene matches: 8. CDR1 is MNHEY and CDR2 is SVGEGT in the germline V gene. This clonotype was seen at least ten times. Antigen unknown. V usage is TRBV6-2 or TRBV6-3 and J usage is TRBJ2-2, with 8 bases aligning to TRBD1. Sequenced input: blood. This sequence originates from a woman aged 18 to 35 with Graves' hyperthyroidism. CDR3: CASSQEDRETGELFF. The DNA for the CDR3 is TGTGCCAGCAGCCAGGAGGACAGGGAAACCGGGGAGCTGTTTTTT.